This T cell receptor beta chain originates from a study of human T cells and chemical hapten exposure (dated by TCRdb to about 2021). Study-wide context: For sensitization, 2% DPC in acetone was applied to a 2 cm by 2 cm area of upper inner arm skin. Throughout the study period of 20 to 25 weeks, patients also received therapeutic DPC doses to the scalp every week. Patch testing was done on the upper back using Finn chambers containing 0.01% DPC, and results were scored after 6 days according to International Contact Dermatitis Research Group standards. Alopecia areata with under or over 50% scalp involvement, alopecia totalis and alopecia universalis were represented in the patient cohort, which was mostly female. Libraries were pooled for sequencing, and per-sample TCR yields varied mainly because of small differences in library volumes within the pool. Peripheral blood TCR repertoire changes were tracked in vivo in alopecia patients during primary and secondary sensitization to the hapten diphenylcyclopropenone (DPC). Blood samples were taken from patients before sensitization (week 0) and at 2, 6 and about 24 weeks after DPC sensitization. Around 30 alopecia patients provided blood for TCR sequencing at one to four time points (pre-sensitization, 2, 6 and 24 weeks). General study outcomes and caveats: The number of PT1 expanded TCRs positively correlated with patch test score, significant at thresholds 8, 16 and 32 but not 4. All patients had alopecia, a presumed autoimmune disease, so their immune response might differ from that of healthy individuals. No change with DPC sensitization was found in the number of TCRs above 1 in 1000 frequency, and no evidence of global repertoire structure alterations was found. Significantly more large CDR3 similarity clusters were formed by expanded TCRs than by pre-sensitization or healthy control sets, consistent with antigen-driven responses. After repeated subsampling, the strength of the expansion versus patch-test correlation and the threshold at which it became significant changed.

Comments on this clonotype: Its antigen specificity is not known. Nothing much larger sits one base from this clone, and base qualities are not available.

Library prep was done by RACE. Sequencing was performed on a NextSeq 500. Library preparation attached unique molecular identifiers to individual cDNA molecules for quantitative, reproducible TCR counting. From each blood RNA sample, both TCR alpha and TCR beta chains were sequenced. On the study's bioinformatics: A median of about 87,000 TCRs per sample was observed, with a range of about 20,000 to 700,000. V, J and CDR3 annotation of the TCR reads was carried out using the Decombinator software suite. To make PS versus PT1 abundance plots, every sample was subsampled to the same number of TCRs (28,000). TCRs were defined as expanded if absent before sensitization and observed at least eight times at the 2-week time point. The public reads were quality trimmed at Q25 with fastp and then assembled into clones with MiXCR by TCRdb, keeping productive beta chains. Identical CDR3 protein sequences are pooled into one entry, listed with their most common genes and DNA. TCRdb, not the original authors, processed these V and J calls. Recorded for this sample are roughly 90,000 distinct CDR3 sequences; approximately 9.9% of them occurred a single time. Roughly 3.5% of the sample goes to the ten largest clones.

The sample's time point label, in plain terms: pre-sensitization, week 0. The treatment or condition label, read with the paper, signifies: therapeutic diphenylcyclopropenone sensitization with weekly scalp DPC. At every patch-test visit, the blood draw took place before the patch test was put on. Patients were considered eligible if aged 18 to 70, diagnosed with alopecia and deemed suitable for DPC therapy, and patients were excluded if pregnant. Unfractionated whole blood was collected in Tempus Blood RNA tubes, and total RNA was extracted from that blood. CDR1 and CDR2 are drawn from the germline V gene (reference sequence): SEHNR, FQNEAQ. Clipping removes 1 base from V and 1 base from J, with 2 as the unmatched junction base count. The CDR3 starts with the cysteine, ends with the phenylalanine, and has 17 residues. The only DNA kept is the CDR3, 51 bases in frame from the first base.

The rearrangement combines TRBV7-9 with TRBJ1-6, and 9 junction bases match TRBD1. Here the sequenced sample was whole blood, taken in connection with sensitization to the hapten diphenylcyclopropenone (DPC). The TCR comes from a middle-aged woman with alopecia areata. Some clones in this sample may be carry-over from other donors' samples. The nucleotide sequence reads TGTGCCAGCAGCTTAGGAGACAGGGGGTCCTATAATTCACCCCTCCACTTT. Its amino acids are CASSLGDRGSYNSPLHF.